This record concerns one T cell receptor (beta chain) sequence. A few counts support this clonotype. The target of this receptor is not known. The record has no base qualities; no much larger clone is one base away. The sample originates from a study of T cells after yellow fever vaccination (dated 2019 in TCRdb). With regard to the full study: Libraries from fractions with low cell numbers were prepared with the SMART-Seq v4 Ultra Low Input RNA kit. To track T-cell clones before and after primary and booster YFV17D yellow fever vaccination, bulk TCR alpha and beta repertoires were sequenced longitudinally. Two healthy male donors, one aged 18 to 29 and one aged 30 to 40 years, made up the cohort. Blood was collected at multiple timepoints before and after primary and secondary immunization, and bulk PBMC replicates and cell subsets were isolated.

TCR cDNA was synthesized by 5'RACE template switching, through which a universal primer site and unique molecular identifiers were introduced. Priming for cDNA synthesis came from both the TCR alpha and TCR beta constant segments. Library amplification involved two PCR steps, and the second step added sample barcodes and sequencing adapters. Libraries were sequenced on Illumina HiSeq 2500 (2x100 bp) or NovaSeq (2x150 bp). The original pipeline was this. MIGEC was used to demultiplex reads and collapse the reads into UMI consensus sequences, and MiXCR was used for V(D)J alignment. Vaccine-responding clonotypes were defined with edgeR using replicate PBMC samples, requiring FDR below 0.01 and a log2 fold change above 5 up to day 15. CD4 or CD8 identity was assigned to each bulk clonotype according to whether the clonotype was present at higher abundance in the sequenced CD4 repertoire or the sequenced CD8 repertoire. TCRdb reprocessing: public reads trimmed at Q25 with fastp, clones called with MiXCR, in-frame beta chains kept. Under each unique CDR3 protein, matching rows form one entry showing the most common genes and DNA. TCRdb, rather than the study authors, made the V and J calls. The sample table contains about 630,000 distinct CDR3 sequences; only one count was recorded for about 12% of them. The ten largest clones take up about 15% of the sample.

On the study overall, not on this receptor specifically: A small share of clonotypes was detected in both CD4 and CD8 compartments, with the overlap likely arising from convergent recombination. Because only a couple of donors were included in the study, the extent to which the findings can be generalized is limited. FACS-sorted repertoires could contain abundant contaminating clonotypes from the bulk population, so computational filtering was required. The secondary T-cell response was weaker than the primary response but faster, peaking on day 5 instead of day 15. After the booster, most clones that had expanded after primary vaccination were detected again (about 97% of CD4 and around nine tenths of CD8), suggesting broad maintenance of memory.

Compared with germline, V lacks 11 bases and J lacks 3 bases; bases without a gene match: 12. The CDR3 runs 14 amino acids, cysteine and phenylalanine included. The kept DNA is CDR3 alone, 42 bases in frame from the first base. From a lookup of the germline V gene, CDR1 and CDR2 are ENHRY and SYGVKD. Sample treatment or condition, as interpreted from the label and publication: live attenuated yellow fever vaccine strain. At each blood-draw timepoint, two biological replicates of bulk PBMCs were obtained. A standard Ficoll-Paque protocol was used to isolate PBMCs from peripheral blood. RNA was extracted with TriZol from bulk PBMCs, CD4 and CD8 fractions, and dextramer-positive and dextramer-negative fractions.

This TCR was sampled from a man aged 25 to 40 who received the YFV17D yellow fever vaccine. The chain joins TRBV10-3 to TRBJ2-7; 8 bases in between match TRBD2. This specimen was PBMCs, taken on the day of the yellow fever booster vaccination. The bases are TGTGCCGTCCGGGGGGGCGGGCTCTTCTACGAGCAGTACTTC. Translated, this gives CAVRGGGLFYEQYF.